This TCR beta chain was observed in a study of blood T cell repertoires in COVID-19. Germline values: CDR1 SGHNT, CDR2 YYREEE (reference sequence). The CDR3 is 13 residues long. V dropped 9 bases and J dropped 3 bases, with 16 bases sitting between them. The table came from immunoSEQ multiplex PCR; TCRdb's copy has only in-frame clones and leaves some out. There are some 240,000 clones in the sample; around 85% occur only once, and about 2.4% lies in the top ten. The origin of this receptor is an older woman with COVID-19, enrolled during active disease. The V call is TRBV5-4, the J call TRBJ2-7, with D hard to call. Sequences were obtained from peripheral blood. CDR3 residues: CATRPWSNYEQYF. CDR3 nucleotide sequence: TGTGCCACCCGTCCCTGGTCTAACTACGAGCAGTACTTC.